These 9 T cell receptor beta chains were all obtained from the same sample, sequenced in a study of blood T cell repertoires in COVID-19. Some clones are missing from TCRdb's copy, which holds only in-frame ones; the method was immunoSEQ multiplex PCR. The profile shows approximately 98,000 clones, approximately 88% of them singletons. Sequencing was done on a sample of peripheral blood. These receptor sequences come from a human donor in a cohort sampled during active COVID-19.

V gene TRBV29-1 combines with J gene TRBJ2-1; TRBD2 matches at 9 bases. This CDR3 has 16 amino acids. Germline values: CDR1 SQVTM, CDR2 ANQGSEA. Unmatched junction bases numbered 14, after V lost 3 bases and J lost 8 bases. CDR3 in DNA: TGCAGCGTTGAGCCGGCTGGTAGCGGGAGTAGGGATGAGCAGTTCTTC. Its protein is CSVEPAGSGSRDEQFF.

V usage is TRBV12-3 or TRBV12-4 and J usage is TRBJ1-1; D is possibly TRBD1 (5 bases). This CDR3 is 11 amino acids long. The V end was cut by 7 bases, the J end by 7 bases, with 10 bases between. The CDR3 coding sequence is TGTGCCAGCACCTGGGGGGTTGAAGCTTTCTTT. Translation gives CASTWGVEAFF.

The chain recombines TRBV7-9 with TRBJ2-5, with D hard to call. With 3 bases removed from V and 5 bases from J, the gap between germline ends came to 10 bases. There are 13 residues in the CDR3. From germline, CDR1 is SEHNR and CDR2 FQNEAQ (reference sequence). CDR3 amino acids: CASSFNSGETQYF. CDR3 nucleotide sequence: TGTGCCAGCAGCTTTAATTCCGGGGAGACCCAGTACTTC. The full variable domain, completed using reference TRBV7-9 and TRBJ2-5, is DTGVSQNPRHKITKRGQNVTFRCDPISEHNRLYWYRQTLGQGPEFLTYFQNEAQLEKSRLLSDRFSAERPKGSFSTLEIQRTEQGDSAMYLCASSFNSGETQYFGPGTRLLVL.

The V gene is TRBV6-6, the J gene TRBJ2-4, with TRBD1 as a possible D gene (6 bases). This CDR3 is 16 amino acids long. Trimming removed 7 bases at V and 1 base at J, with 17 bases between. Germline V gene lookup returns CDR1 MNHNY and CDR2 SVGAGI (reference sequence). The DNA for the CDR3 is TGTGCCAGCACACCGTCAGGGGCGAGGGCCAAAAACATTCAGTACTTC. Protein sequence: CASTPSGARAKNIQYF.

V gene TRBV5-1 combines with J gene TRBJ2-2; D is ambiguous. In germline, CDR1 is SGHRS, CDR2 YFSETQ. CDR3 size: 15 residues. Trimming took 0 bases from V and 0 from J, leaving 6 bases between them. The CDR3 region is CASSLATTNTGELFF. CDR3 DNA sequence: TGCGCCAGCAGCTTGGCTACGACGAACACCGGGGAGCTGTTTTTT.

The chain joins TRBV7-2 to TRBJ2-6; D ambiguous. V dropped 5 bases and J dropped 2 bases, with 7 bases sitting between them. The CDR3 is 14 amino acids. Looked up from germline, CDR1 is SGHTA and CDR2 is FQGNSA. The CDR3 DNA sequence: TGTGCCAGCAGCCCTGTTACTGGGGCCAACGTCCTGACTTTC. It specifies CASSPVTGANVLTF.

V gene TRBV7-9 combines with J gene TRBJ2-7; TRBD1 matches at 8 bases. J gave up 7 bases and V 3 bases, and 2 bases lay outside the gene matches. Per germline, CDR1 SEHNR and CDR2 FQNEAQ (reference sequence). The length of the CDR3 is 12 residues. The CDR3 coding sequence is TGTGCCAGCAGCTTGGGACAGGAGGAGCAGTACTTC. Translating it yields CASSLGQEEQYF.

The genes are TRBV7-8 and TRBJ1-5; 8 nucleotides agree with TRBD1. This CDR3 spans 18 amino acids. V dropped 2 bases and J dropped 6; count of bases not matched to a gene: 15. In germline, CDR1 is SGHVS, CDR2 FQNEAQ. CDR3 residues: CASSLSSGGGLSAQPQHF. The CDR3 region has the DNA TGTGCCAGCAGCTTAAGTTCAGGGGGCGGTTTATCGGCTCAGCCCCAGCATTTT.

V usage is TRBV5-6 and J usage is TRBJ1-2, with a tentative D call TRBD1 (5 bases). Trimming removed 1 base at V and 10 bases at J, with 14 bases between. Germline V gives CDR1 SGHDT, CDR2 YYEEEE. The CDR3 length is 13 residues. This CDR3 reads CASSLWGPAYYTF. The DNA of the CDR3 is TGTGCCAGCAGCTTGTGGGGCCCGGCGTACTACACCTTC.